This T cell receptor (beta chain) was recorded in a study of cytomegalovirus exposure and HLA in healthy donors. General study findings and limits: Many donors carried some public TCRs, although rarity characterized most TCR sequences.

Amplification used 60 Vbeta primers and 13 Jbeta primers. Original processing notes: Tens of millions of unique TCR beta chains, roughly 11 million of them shared, were counted by a later analysis. Sequencing used immunoSEQ multiplex PCR; TCRdb keeps in-frame clones, though not all of them. That table supplies the V and J calls and clone size; D and trimming were determined from the DNA. The sample has 100,000 to 150,000 clones, about 80% seen once; the top ten hold 9% to 9.5%. For this clone: Its antigen remains unidentified.

The CDR3 has 14 amino acids. The junction had 11 bases not matched to a gene; V was cut back by 5 bases and J by 10 bases. Germline V CDR1 and CDR2: SGHTA, FQGTGA. Likely unrecorded immune exposures existed in these nominally healthy donors. Sample: PBMCs. This receptor was taken from a woman in her forties or fifties in good health and CMV-seropositive. The gene calls are TRBV7-3 and TRBJ2-1; 7 bases are a match to TRBD2. This chain's CDR3 is CASSPLGRAEEQFF. DNA for the CDR3: TGTGCCAGCAGCCCCCTAGGGAGGGCAGAGGAGCAGTTCTTC.